The clone carrying this T cell receptor beta chain is labeled medium-sized. Its target is unknown. The record originates from a study of a mutant IDH1 vaccine in newly diagnosed glioma. Background on the study: Patients, over weeks 1, 3, 5, 7, 11, 15, 19 and 23, received a total of eight vaccinations. The therapy given earlier, which was standard therapy, consisted of radiotherapy, temozolomide, or both, and most of the patients received both.

Clones were read by immunoSEQ multiplex PCR, and TCRdb kept only the in-frame ones, dropping some. The data show over 55,000 clones, 84% seen once. The length of the CDR3 is 14 residues. V lost 4 bases and J lost 7, with 13 bases in between. Germline CDR1 is LGHNA and CDR2 is YSLEER. Time point noted: week 11, during vaccination. Each dose delivered 300 ug of mutant IDH1 20-mer peptide subcutaneously with imiquimod. The input for sequencing was PBMCs, taken from a glioma patient whose treatment included an IDH1 peptide vaccine. This clonotype originated in a man younger than 45 with glioma. The V and J genes are TRBV4-3 and TRBJ1-4, with D perhaps matching TRBD1 (6 bases). CDR3 protein: CASSLIQGGEKLFF. The CDR3 nucleotides read TGCGCCAGCAGCCTCATACAGGGAGGTGAAAAACTGTTTTTT.